Following are 25 T cell receptor beta chains from one sample sequenced in a study. TCRdb independently ran MiXCR on the RT-PCR reads; one entry per CDR3 protein. Of around 700,000 distinct CDR3 sequences listed, 13% to 15% are singletons. The sample was memory CD4+ T cells from blood. The receptors come from a female donor in good health, serving as a healthy control.

In this sample, this clonotype turned up a few times. The rearrangement joins TRBV6-6 to TRBJ2-5, with TRBD2 matching over 10 bases. The CDR3 covers 16 residues. Germline V gives CDR1 MNHNY, CDR2 SVGAGI (reference sequence). J lost 5 bases, V lost 2 bases, and 8 bases had no gene match. The CDR3 reads CASSYGLAGVGETQYF. For the CDR3, the DNA is TGTGCCAGCAGTTACGGCCTAGCGGGAGTCGGCGAGACCCAGTACTTC.

In its sample, this clonotype was seen many times. The rearrangement joins TRBV20-1 to TRBJ1-5; 7 bases are a match to TRBD1. The CDR3 has 12 amino acids. In germline, CDR1 is DFQATT, CDR2 SNEGSKA (reference sequence). V trimming: 6 bases; J trimming: 6 bases; junction bases outside the gene matches: 5. DNA of the CDR3: TGCAGTGCCCCAGGGGGAGGTCAGCCCCAGCATTTT. As protein: CSAPGGGQPQHF.

The V gene is TRBV28, the J gene TRBJ1-1; D not resolved. The V and J ends lost 8 bases and 7 bases respectively, with 11 bases between them. Germline assignment: CDR1 MDHEN and CDR2 SYDVKM. This CDR3 region has 11 residues. CDR3 nucleotide sequence: TGTGCCAGCTCGAGGCGTCATGAAGCTTTCTTT. Protein: CASSRRHEAFF.

This clonotype was detected many times. The chain combines TRBV5-5 with TRBJ1-6; possible D gene TRBD1, 5 bases. The V and J ends lost 2 bases and 8 bases respectively, with 17 bases between them. This CDR3 spans 16 amino acids. Germline lookup yields CDR1 SGHKS and CDR2 YYEKEE (reference sequence). CDR3 DNA sequence: TGTGCCAGCAGCTTTGGTCGTAAAGGGGAGGATTCACCCCTCCACTTT. It is translated as CASSFGRKGEDSPLHF.

The table lists this clonotype with a few counts. The V gene is TRBV5-1, the J gene TRBJ1-6; a weak D match, TRBD1 (5 bases). The germline V gene has CDR1 SGHRS and CDR2 YFSETQ. This CDR3 contains 14 residues. With 0 bases removed from V and 9 bases from J, the gap between germline ends came to 10 bases. The CDR3 reads CASSLEGVGSPLHF. The CDR3 bases are TGCGCCAGCAGCTTGGAAGGGGTCGGTTCACCCCTCCACTTT.

This clonotype was found many times. The genes are TRBV5-1 and TRBJ2-7; D unclear. V gave up 3 bases and J gave up 6 bases, with 13 bases separating them. The CDR3 length is 13 residues. The V gene's germline CDR1 is SGHRS and CDR2 YFSETQ. CDR3 DNA: TGCGCCAGCAGCTCGCACGGGTCCGTCGAGCAGTACTTC. This sequence encodes CASSSHGSVEQYF.

Ten or more counts support this clonotype. The chain joins TRBV29-1 to TRBJ1-2, with a weak D call TRBD1 (5 bases). V lost 2 bases to trimming and J lost 3 bases, with 7 bases between them. The CDR3 has 12 residues. Looked up from germline, CDR1 is SQVTM and CDR2 is ANQGSEA. The CDR3 DNA reads as TGCAGCGTTGAACAGGGACACTATGGCTACACCTTC. Translating it yields CSVEQGHYGYTF.

This clonotype has at least ten counts. V and J are TRBV5-1 and TRBJ1-1; possibly TRBD1 for D (5 bases). Germline values: CDR1 SGHRS, CDR2 YFSETQ. V was shortened by 2 bases and J by 0 bases, with 14 bases between the two germline ends. This CDR3 is built from 16 residues. CDR3 nucleotides: TGCGCCAGCAGCTTCTACGGGACGGCCATGAACACTGAAGCTTTCTTT. This gives the protein CASSFYGTAMNTEAFF.

This chain links TRBV20-1 with TRBJ1-2; D remains unclear. The CDR3 is 14 amino acids. Germline V gene sequence: CDR1 DFQATT, CDR2 SNEGSKA (reference sequence). V was shortened by 3 bases and J by 4 bases, with 15 bases between the two germline ends. The CDR3, as DNA: TGCAGTGCTAGTGGGTCAGTTTATAGCTATGGCTACACCTTC. Its translation is CSASGSVYSYGYTF.

This clonotype was seen only once. This CDR3 is CATSRDIQATNEKLFF. The CDR3 DNA is TGTGCCACCAGCAGAGATATCCAGGCAACTAATGAAAAACTGTTTTTT. The chain employs TRBV15 and TRBJ1-4; D unresolved. The germline V and J ends were trimmed by 0 bases and 0 bases, with 8 bases remaining between them. The CDR3 has 16 residues. Per germline, CDR1 LNHNV and CDR2 YYDKDF (reference sequence).

Ten or more counts support this clonotype. The chain uses TRBV7-9 and TRBJ1-5, with D possibly matching TRBD1 (5 bases). Germline CDR1 is SEHNR and CDR2 is FQNEAQ (reference sequence). Trimming left V 7 bases short and J 0 bases short, with 13 bases between. This CDR3 comprises 15 residues. The DNA of the CDR3 is TGTGCCAGCACCCCTGGTCAGGGTAGCAATCAGCCCCAGCATTTT. Protein product: CASTPGQGSNQPQHF.

This clonotype was found many times. This chain joins TRBV4-1 and TRBJ2-1, with 7 positions matching TRBD2. CDR1 and CDR2 from the germline V gene are MGHRA and YSYEKL. The CDR3 length is 17 residues. J gave up 0 bases and V 3 bases, and 8 bases lay outside the gene matches. CDR3 coding DNA: TGCGCCAGCAGCCAGGGTAGCGGGCGGAGCTCCTACAATGAGCAGTTCTTC. Amino acids: CASSQGSGRSSYNEQFF.

V usage is TRBV28 and J usage is TRBJ2-7; 7 bases line up with TRBD1. Per germline, CDR1 MDHEN and CDR2 SYDVKM. The V gene end was trimmed by 6 bases and the J gene end by 3 bases; junction bases not matched to a gene: 8. CDR3 length: 14 amino acids. This chain's CDR3 is CASRAGGAGYEQYF. For the CDR3, the DNA is TGTGCCAGCAGAGCAGGGGGTGCGGGCTACGAGCAGTACTTC.

This clonotype was seen a few times. The gene calls are TRBV5-1 and TRBJ2-3, with D perhaps TRBD2 (5 bases). Germline CDR1 and CDR2: SGHRS and YFSETQ. This CDR3 contains 16 residues. V was clipped by 1 base and J by 0 bases, with 12 bases between them. This chain's CDR3 is CASSLFVGVSTDTQYF. The CDR3 DNA follows: TGCGCCAGCAGCTTGTTCGTGGGAGTTAGCACAGATACGCAGTATTTT.

This clonotype was observed a handful of times. The J gene is TRBJ1-5, the V gene TRBV24-1; D not resolved. Trimming took off 5 bases at V and 0 bases at J, with 7 bases between the two ends. The CDR3 runs to 14 residues. The germline gives CDR1 KGHDR, CDR2 SFDVKD. The CDR3 sequence: CATSVGNSNQPQHF. The CDR3 DNA reads as TGTGCCACCAGTGTCGGGAATAGCAATCAGCCCCAGCATTTT.

The chain combines TRBV6-1 with TRBJ2-7; D unclear. The CDR3 runs to 15 residues. Germline CDR1 and CDR2: MNHNS and SASEGT. Trimming took off 4 bases at V and 5 bases at J, with 18 bases between the two ends. CDR3 nucleotide sequence: TGTGCCAGCAGTGTATCCCTGGCAACCATCCACGAGCAGTACTTC. Its translation: CASSVSLATIHEQYF.

This clonotype was recorded at least ten times. The rearrangement joins TRBV29-1 to TRBJ2-5; no definite D call. The CDR3 consists of 11 residues. The germline V gene has CDR1 SQVTM and CDR2 ANQGSEA. Deletions cut 2 bases from V and 5 bases from J, with 6 bases between. The CDR3 sequence: CSVEPGETQYF. CDR3 coding DNA: TGCAGCGTTGAACCCGGGGAGACCCAGTACTTC.

The V gene is TRBV27, the J gene TRBJ1-2; D ambiguous. The CDR3 length is 13 residues. Germline CDR1 reads MNHEY; CDR2 reads SMNVEV (reference sequence). Trimming cost V 10 bases and J 4 bases, with 16 bases left between them. In nucleotides, the CDR3 is TGTGCCACTAAGCGGAGGGCGGCCTATGGCTACACCTTC. Its translation is CATKRRAAYGYTF.

This clonotype showed up just a few times. The chain combines TRBV6-2 or TRBV6-3 with TRBJ2-3; 7 bases are shared with TRBD2. This CDR3 has 15 amino acids. With V trimmed by 5 bases and J by 5 bases, 10 bases remained unmatched. The germline V gene encodes CDR1 MNHEY and CDR2 SVGEGT. This chain's CDR3 is CASSPPGASGDTQYF. The CDR3 nucleotides are TGTGCCAGCAGTCCCCCCGGAGCTAGCGGAGATACGCAGTATTTT.

The sample holds a few counts of this clonotype. V gene TRBV20-1 combines with J gene TRBJ1-3; D uncertain. This CDR3 has 15 amino acids. The germline V and J ends were trimmed by 4 bases and 2 bases, with 15 bases remaining between them. In germline, CDR1 is DFQATT, CDR2 SNEGSKA (reference sequence). The CDR3 region has the DNA TGCAGTGCTATCTCCGGGGAGATGGCTGGAAACACCATATATTTT. It specifies CSAISGEMAGNTIYF.

There are a few counts of this clonotype. V is TRBV12-3 or TRBV12-4 and J is TRBJ1-5; TRBD1 might be the D (5 bases). The CDR3 length is 19 residues. V was trimmed by 1 base and J by 5 bases, leaving 24 bases between them. The CDR3 region has the DNA TGTGCCAGCAGTTTAGATGTGCGCGGGGGAATCTTAAGGGATCAGCCCCAGCATTTT. This sequence encodes CASSLDVRGGILRDQPQHF.

This clonotype was detected ten times or more. The chain combines TRBV5-1 with TRBJ1-1; 8 nucleotides align to TRBD1. The CDR3 is 13 residues long. V was clipped by 7 bases and J by 6 bases; unmatched bases: 8. Per germline, CDR1 SGHRS and CDR2 YFSETQ. As DNA, the CDR3 is TGCGCCAGCGAGGACAGGGCGGGGGCTGAAGCTTTCTTT. Encoded protein: CASEDRAGAEAFF.

This clonotype was counted between two and nine times. The chain employs TRBV4-2 and TRBJ1-4; D may be TRBD1 (5 bases). The CDR3 covers 19 residues. Trimming removed 0 bases at V and 0 bases at J, with 17 bases between. Germline CDR1 LGHNA, CDR2 YNFKEQ. As DNA, the CDR3 is TGTGCCAGCAGCCAAGATATTTTCGGGGGTGGTGCAACTAATGAAAAACTGTTTTTT. This sequence encodes CASSQDIFGGGATNEKLFF.

In its sample, this clonotype was seen a few times. The CDR3 protein is CASSLYPQGTQPQHF. The CDR3 nucleotides read TGTGCCAGCAGCTTATACCCACAGGGCACTCAGCCCCAGCATTTT. The chain uses TRBV7-2 and TRBJ1-5, with a tentative D call TRBD1 (6 bases). V was trimmed by 2 bases and J by 6 bases, leaving 14 bases between them. This CDR3 spans 15 amino acids. Germline lookup yields CDR1 SGHTA and CDR2 FQGNSA.

This clonotype showed up just a few times. J is TRBJ1-2 and V is TRBV12-5; TRBD1 is a possible D gene (6 bases). Germline CDR1 LGHNT, CDR2 FRNRAP. This CDR3 has 13 amino acids. V shed 2 bases and J shed 6 bases, with 10 bases lying between them. The CDR3 region is CASGLTPGDGYTF. CDR3 sequence (DNA): TGTGCTAGTGGTTTGACGCCAGGGGATGGCTACACCTTC.